This TCR beta chain was captured by sequencing in a study of blood T cell repertoires in COVID-19. Original analysis: For nucleated cells, counts were estimated from reference gene primer amplification. Sequencing was performed with immunoSEQ multiplex PCR; in TCRdb, only in-frame clones are kept and a portion is missing. The V and J calls and clone size were taken over from that table, and D and trimming were inferred from the DNA. Found here are some 380,000 clones, approximately 89% of them singletons; the top ten hold under 1.5%. Study members were between 18 and 89 years old and lived in 25 or so US regions. Participant reports of clinical history set cohort assignment. Recovered Cohort 3 donors showed two negative PCRs, clearance, or symptom resolution. Sequenced: PBMCs or T cells enriched from blood (not recorded which). The receptor comes from a man aged 30-40 years who had recovered from COVID-19.

The CDR3 spells CASGLRGGDEQFF. For the CDR3, the DNA is TGTGCTAGTGGTTTGCGGGGGGGTGATGAGCAGTTCTTC. This rearrangement joins TRBV12-5 to TRBJ2-1; 8 positions match TRBD2. J gave up 8 bases and V 2 bases, and 2 bases lay outside the gene matches. The germline V gene encodes CDR1 LGHNT and CDR2 FRNRAP. The CDR3 is made up of 13 amino acids.